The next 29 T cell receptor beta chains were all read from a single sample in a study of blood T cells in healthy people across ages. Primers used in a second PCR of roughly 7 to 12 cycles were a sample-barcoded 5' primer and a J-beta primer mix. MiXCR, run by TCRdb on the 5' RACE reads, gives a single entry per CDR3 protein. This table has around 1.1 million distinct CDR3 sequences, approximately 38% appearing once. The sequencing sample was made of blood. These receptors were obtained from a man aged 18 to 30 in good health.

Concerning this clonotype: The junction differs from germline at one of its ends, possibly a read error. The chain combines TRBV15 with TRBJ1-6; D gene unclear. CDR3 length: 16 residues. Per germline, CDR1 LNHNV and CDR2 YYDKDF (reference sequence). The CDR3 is CAASKRRRADNSPLHF. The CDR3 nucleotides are TGTGCCGCCAGCAAAAGGAGAAGGGCGGATAATTCACCCCTCCACTTT.

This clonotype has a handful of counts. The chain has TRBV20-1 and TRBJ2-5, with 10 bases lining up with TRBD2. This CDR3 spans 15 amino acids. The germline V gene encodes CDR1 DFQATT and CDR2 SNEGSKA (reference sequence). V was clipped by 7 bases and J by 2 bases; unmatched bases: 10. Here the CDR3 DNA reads TGCAGTGTCGCGGCCCCACTAGCGGGGCAAGAGACCCAGTACTTC. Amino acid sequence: CSVAAPLAGQETQYF.

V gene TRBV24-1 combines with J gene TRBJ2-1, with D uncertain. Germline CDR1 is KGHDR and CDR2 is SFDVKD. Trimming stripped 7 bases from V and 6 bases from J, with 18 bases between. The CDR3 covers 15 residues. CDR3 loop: CATSPPNSLINEQFF. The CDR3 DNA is TGTGCCACCAGCCCTCCTAATTCCCTAATCAATGAGCAGTTCTTC.

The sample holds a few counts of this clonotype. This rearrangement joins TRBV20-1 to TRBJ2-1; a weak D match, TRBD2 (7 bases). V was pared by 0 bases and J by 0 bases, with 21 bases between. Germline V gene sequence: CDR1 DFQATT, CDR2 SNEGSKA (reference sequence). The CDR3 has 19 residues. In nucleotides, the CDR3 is TGCAGTGCTAGAGATTTAGGGGGGGTAGCGGGTAGCTCCTACAATGAGCAGTTCTTC. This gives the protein CSARDLGGVAGSSYNEQFF.

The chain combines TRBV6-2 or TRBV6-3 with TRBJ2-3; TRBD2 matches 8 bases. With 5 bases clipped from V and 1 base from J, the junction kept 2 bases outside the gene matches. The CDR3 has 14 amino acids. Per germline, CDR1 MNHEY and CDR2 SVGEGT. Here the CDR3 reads CASSAGGRTDTQYF. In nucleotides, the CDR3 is TGTGCCAGCAGTGCGGGGGGTCGCACAGATACGCAGTATTTT.

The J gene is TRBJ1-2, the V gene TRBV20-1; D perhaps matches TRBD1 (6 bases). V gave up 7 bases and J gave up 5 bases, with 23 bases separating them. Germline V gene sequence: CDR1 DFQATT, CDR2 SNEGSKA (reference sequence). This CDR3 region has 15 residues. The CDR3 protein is CSVYLTGGPTYGYTF. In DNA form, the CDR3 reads TGCAGTGTTTATTTGACCGGGGGCCCAACTTATGGCTACACCTTC.

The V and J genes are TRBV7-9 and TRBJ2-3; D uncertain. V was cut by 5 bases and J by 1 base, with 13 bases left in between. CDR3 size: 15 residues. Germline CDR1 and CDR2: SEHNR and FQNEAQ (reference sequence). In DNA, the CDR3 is TGTGCCAGCAGCACCCAAGGATGGGGCACAGATACGCAGTATTTT. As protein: CASSTQGWGTDTQYF.

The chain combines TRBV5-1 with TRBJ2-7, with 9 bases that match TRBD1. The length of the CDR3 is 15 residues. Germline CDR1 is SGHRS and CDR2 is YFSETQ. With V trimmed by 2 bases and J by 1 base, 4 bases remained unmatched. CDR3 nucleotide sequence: TGCGCCAGCAGCTTCAGACAGGGGGAGTCCTACGAGCAGTACTTC. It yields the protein CASSFRQGESYEQYF.

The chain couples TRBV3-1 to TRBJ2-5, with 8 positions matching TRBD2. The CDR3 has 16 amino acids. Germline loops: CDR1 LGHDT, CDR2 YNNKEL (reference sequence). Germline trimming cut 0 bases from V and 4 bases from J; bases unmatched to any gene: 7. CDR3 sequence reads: CASSQDLRGGIETQYF. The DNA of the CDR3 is TGTGCCAGCAGCCAAGATCTTCGGGGGGGGATAGAGACCCAGTACTTC.

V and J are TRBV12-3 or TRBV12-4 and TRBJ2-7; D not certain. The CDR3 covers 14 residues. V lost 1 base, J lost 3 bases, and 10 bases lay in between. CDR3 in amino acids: CASSLVGNIYEQYF. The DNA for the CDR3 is TGTGCCAGCAGTTTAGTTGGGAATATCTACGAGCAGTACTTC.

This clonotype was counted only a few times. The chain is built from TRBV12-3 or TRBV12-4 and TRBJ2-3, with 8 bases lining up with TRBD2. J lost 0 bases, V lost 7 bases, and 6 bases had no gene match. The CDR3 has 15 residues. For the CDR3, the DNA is TGTGCCAGCACCACGGGGGGGACAAGCACAGATACGCAGTATTTT. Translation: CASTTGGTSTDTQYF.

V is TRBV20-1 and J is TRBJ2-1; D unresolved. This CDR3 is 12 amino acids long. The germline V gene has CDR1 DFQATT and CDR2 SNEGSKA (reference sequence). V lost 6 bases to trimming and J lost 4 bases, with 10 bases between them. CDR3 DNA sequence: TGCAGTGCCCCGGACGGATACAATGAGCAGTTCTTC. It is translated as CSAPDGYNEQFF.

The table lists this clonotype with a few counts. The CDR3 loop is CASSLAFGGYTF. DNA of the CDR3: TGTGCCAGCAGCTTGGCCTTCGGGGGCTACACCTTC. This rearrangement joins TRBV5-5 to TRBJ1-2; D is unclear. Germline CDR1 and CDR2: SGHKS and YYEKEE (reference sequence). Trimming removed 0 bases from V and 8 bases from J, with 8 bases in between. CDR3 length: 12 residues. The complete variable domain, with remaining parts taken from reference TRBV5-5 and TRBJ1-2, reads DAGVTQSPTHLIKTRGQQVTLRCSPISGHKSVSWYQQVLGQGPQFIFQYYEKEERGRGNFPDRFSARQFPNYSSELNVNALLLGDSALYLCASSLAFGGYTFGSGTRLTVV.

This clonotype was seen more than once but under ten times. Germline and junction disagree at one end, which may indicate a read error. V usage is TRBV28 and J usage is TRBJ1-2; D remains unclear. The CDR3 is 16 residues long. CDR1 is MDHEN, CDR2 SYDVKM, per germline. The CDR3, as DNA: TGTGCCAGTAGTTTACCGGGGTTTCGACATAACTATGGCTACACCTTC. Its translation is CASSLPGFRHNYGYTF.

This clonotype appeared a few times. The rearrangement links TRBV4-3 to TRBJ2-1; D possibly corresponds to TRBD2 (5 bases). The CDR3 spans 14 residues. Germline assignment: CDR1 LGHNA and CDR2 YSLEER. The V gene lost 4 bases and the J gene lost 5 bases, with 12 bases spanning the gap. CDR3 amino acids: CASSPRPEDNEQFF. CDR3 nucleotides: TGCGCCAGCAGCCCTAGGCCGGAGGACAATGAGCAGTTCTTC.

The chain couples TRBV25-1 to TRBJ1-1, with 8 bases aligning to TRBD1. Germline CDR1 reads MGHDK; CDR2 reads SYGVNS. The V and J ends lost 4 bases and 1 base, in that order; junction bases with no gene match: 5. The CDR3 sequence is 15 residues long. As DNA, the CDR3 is TGTGCCAGCAGTGGGACAGGGCGCGGGAACACTGAAGCTTTCTTT. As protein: CASSGTGRGNTEAFF. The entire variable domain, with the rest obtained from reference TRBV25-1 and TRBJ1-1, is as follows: EADIYQTPRYLVIGTGKKITLECSQTMGHDKMYWYQQDPGMELHLIHYSYGVNSTEKGDLSSESTVSRIRTEHFPLTLESARPSHTSQYLCASSGTGRGNTEAFFGQGTRLTVV.

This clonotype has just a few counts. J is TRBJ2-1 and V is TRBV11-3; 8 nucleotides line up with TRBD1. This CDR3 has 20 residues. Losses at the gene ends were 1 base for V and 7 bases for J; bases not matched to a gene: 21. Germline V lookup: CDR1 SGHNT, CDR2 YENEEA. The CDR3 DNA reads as TGTGCCAGCAGCTTAGGAATGACCGAATGGGACAGGCCCCCCGGTAATGAGCAGTTCTTC. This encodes CASSLGMTEWDRPPGNEQFF.

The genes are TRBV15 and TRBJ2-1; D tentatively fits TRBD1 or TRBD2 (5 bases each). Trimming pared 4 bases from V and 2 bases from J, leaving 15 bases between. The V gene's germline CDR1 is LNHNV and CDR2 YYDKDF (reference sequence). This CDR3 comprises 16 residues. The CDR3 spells CATSIARDGTYNEQFF. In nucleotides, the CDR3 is TGTGCCACCAGCATAGCCCGGGACGGAACCTACAATGAGCAGTTCTTC.

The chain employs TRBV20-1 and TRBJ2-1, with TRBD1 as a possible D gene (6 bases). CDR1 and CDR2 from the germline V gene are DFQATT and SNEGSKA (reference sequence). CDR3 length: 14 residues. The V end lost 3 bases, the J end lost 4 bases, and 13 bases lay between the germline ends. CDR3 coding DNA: TGCAGTGCTAGGGGGGCGGGCGTATACAATGAGCAGTTCTTC. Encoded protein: CSARGAGVYNEQFF.

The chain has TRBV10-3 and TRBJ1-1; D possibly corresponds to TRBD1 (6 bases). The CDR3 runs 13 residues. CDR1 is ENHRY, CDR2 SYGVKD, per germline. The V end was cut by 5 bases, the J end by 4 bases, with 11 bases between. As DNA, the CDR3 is TGTGCCATCAGTTACAGGGAGTCCACTGAAGCTTTCTTT. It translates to CAISYRESTEAFF.

The CDR3 here is CASSSEKVSGSTDTQYF. CDR3 nucleotide sequence: TGTGCCAGCAGTTCCGAGAAAGTCTCGGGGAGCACAGATACGCAGTATTTT. The V and J genes are TRBV12-3 or TRBV12-4 and TRBJ2-3, with D perhaps TRBD2 (5 bases). Trimming pared 4 bases from V and 0 bases from J, leaving 17 bases between. CDR3 size: 17 residues.

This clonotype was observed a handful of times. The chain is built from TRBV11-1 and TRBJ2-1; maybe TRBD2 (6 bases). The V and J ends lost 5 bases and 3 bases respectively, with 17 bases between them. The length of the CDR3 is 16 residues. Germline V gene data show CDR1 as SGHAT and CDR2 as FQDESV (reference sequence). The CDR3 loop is CASSDSQAGYYNEQFF. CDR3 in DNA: TGTGCCAGCAGCGATAGCCAAGCGGGCTACTACAATGAGCAGTTCTTC. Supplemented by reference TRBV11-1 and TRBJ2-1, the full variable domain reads EAEVAQSPRYKITEKSQAVAFWCDPISGHATLYWYRQILGQGPELLVQFQDESVVDDSQLPKDRFSAERLKGVDSTLKIQPAELGDSAMYLCASSDSQAGYYNEQFFGPGTRLTVL.

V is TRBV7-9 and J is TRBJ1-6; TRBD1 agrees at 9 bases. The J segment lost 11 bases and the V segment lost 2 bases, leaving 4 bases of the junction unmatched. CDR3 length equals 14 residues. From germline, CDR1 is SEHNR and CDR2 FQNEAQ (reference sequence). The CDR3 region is CASSLIQGAPPLHF. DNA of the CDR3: TGTGCCAGCAGCTTAATACAGGGGGCTCCACCCCTCCACTTT.

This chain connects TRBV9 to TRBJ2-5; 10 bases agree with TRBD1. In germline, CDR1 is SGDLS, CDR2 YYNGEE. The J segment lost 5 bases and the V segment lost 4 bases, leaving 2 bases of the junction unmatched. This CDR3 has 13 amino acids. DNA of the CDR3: TGTGCCAGCAGCAAGGACAGGGGGGAGACCCAGTACTTC. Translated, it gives CASSKDRGETQYF.

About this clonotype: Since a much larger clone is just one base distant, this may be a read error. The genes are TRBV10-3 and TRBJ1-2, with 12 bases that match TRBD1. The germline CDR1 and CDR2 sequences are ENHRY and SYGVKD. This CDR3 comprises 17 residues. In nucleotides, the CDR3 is TGTGCCATCAGTGACCAAACGGGGACAGGGGGCGAATCTGGCCACACCTTC. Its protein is CAISDQTGTGGESGHTF.

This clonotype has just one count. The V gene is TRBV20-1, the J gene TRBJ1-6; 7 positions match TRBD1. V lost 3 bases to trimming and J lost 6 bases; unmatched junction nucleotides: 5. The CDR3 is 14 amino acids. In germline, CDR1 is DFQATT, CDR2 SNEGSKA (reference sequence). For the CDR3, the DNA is TGCAGTGCTAGGAGGGGACAGCCTAATTCACCCCTCCACTTT. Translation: CSARRGQPNSPLHF.

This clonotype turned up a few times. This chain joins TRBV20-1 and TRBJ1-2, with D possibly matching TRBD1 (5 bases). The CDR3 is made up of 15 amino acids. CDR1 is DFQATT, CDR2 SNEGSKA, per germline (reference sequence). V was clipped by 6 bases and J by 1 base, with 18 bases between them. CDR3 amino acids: CSALISGEINYGYTF. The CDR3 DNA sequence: TGCAGTGCCCTTATCTCGGGGGAAATTAACTATGGCTACACCTTC.

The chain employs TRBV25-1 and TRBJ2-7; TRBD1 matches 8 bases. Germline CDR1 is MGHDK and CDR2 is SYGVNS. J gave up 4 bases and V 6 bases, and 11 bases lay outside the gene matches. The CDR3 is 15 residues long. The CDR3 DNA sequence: TGTGCCAGCAGGGGTTCCGACAGGGGAGCGTACGAGCAGTACTTC. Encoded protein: CASRGSDRGAYEQYF.

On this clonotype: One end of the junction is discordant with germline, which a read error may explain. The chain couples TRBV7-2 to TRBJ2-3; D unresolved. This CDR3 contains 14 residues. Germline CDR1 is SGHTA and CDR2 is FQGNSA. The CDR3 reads CANSSTPGEDTQYF. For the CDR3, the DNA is TGTGCCAACAGCTCGACGCCTGGTGAAGATACGCAGTATTTT.